A single sample is the source of the 27 T cell receptor beta chains below, sequenced in a study of graft-versus-host responses after intestinal transplantation. These receptors are not linked to any known antigen. Method: immunoSEQ multiplex PCR; TCRdb's copy keeps in-frame clones and lacks some. Of about 93,000 clones in the sample, roughly 80% were seen once. This sample comprised unstimulated CD4+ T cells sorted from spleen or lymph node cells, obtained before intestinal transplant. The receptors shown here come from a human donor who received an intestinal transplant.

The genes are TRBV7-8 and TRBJ2-1; 7 bases match TRBD2. There are 12 residues in the CDR3. Germline CDR1 and CDR2: SGHVS and FQNEAQ. V lost 1 base and J lost 12; bases outside the gene matches: 3. The CDR3 region is CASSLVRELQFF. CDR3 sequence (DNA): TGTGCCAGCAGCTTAGTGCGGGAGTTGCAGTTCTTC.

The chain carries TRBV4-2 and TRBJ2-1; 12 bases are shared with TRBD2. J was trimmed by 9 bases and V by 4 bases; bases with no gene match: 13. In germline, CDR1 is LGHNA, CDR2 YNFKEQ. The length of the CDR3 is 17 residues. The CDR3 DNA follows: TGTGCCAGCAGCCGAGTTCCCCTAGCGGGGGGGCATGGTGAGCAGTTCTTC. Amino acids: CASSRVPLAGGHGEQFF.

This sequence joins TRBV29-1 and TRBJ2-2, with D possibly being TRBD2 (5 bases). The CDR3 runs to 11 residues. Germline CDR1 SQVTM, CDR2 ANQGSEA. V gave up 4 bases and J gave up 5 bases, with 5 bases separating them. CDR3 sequence reads: CSVGGTGELFF. The CDR3 nucleotides read TGCAGCGTTGGAGGGACCGGGGAGCTGTTTTTT.

This clone was picked up one time. The chain combines TRBV6-6 with TRBJ2-5; 12 nucleotides agree with TRBD1. The junction had 3 bases not matched to a gene; V was cut back by 5 bases and J by 5 bases. Germline V gene lookup returns CDR1 MNHNY and CDR2 SVGAGI (reference sequence). This CDR3 contains 14 residues. CDR3 in amino acids: CASSGTGGGETQYF. CDR3 bases: TGTGCCAGCAGTGGGACAGGGGGCGGGGAGACCCAGTACTTC.

This chain connects TRBV23-1 to TRBJ1-5; TRBD1 matches at 11 bases. TRBV23-1 is noted as an ORF with a role that remains uncertain. J gave up 0 bases and V 1 base, and 11 bases lay outside the gene matches. There are 20 residues in the CDR3. The CDR3 here is CASSQWRRDRGAYSNQPQHF. The CDR3 DNA reads as TGCGCCAGCAGTCAATGGAGGAGGGACAGGGGGGCGTATAGCAATCAGCCCCAGCATTTT.

The chain combines TRBV5-1 with TRBJ2-7; D uncertain. From germline, CDR1 is SGHRS and CDR2 YFSETQ. The CDR3 totals 15 residues. V was cut by 0 bases and J by 3 bases, with 13 bases left in between. The CDR3 is CASSLANPEFYEQYF. The DNA for the CDR3 is TGCGCCAGCAGCTTGGCCAATCCGGAGTTCTACGAGCAGTACTTC.

This chain joins TRBV5-1 and TRBJ2-1; possible D gene TRBD2, 6 bases. CDR3 length equals 16 residues. Trimming stripped 4 bases from V and 4 bases from J, with 18 bases between. Germline-derived CDR1 and CDR2 are SGHRS and YFSETQ. CDR3 residues: CASSHPLAEWYNEQFF. The CDR3 region has the DNA TGCGCCAGCAGCCACCCCTTAGCGGAGTGGTACAATGAGCAGTTCTTC.

The chain combines TRBV6-5 with TRBJ2-7; no definite D call. CDR3 size: 13 residues. V was clipped by 5 bases and J by 6 bases, with 14 bases between them. The germline V gene encodes CDR1 MNHEY and CDR2 SVGAGI. The CDR3 here is CASSLYPTGEQYF. CDR3 DNA: TGTGCCAGCAGTCTATACCCAACGGGCGAGCAGTACTTC.

V and J are TRBV27 and TRBJ2-5; no clear D. The CDR3 consists of 10 residues. CDR1 is MNHEY and CDR2 is SMNVEV in the germline V gene (reference sequence). Trimming took 10 bases from V and 0 from J, leaving 3 bases between them. The CDR3: CAINQETQYF. Written as DNA, the CDR3 is TGTGCCATCAACCAAGAGACCCAGTACTTC.

This chain joins TRBV5-1 and TRBJ2-5, with D possibly TRBD2 on 6 matching bases. The CDR3 covers 14 residues. CDR1 and CDR2 (germline): SGHRS, YFSETQ. Deletions cut 4 bases from V and 1 base from J, with 11 bases between. The CDR3 loop is CASSPTGVQETQYF. Here the CDR3 DNA reads TGCGCCAGCAGCCCCACGGGAGTCCAAGAGACCCAGTACTTC.

The chain employs TRBV29-1 and TRBJ1-2, with D perhaps TRBD1 (5 bases). Trimming left V 6 bases short and J 8 bases short, with 16 bases between. Germline CDR1 SQVTM, CDR2 ANQGSEA. This CDR3 region has 12 residues. The CDR3 region has the DNA TGCAGCGTGTCCATCCAGGGTGACGGCTACACCTTC. It codes for CSVSIQGDGYTF. Full variable domain (missing parts from reference TRBV29-1 and TRBJ1-2): SAVISQKPSRDICQRGTSLTIQCQVDSQVTMMFWYRQQPGQSLTLIATANQGSEATYESGFVIDKFPISRPNLTFSTLTVSNMSPEDSSIYLCSVSIQGDGYTFGSGTRLTVV.

This chain connects TRBV28 to TRBJ1-4; 8 positions match TRBD1. The CDR3 runs 15 residues. V lost 4 bases and J lost 7; bases outside the gene matches: 8. CDR1 is MDHEN, CDR2 SYDVKM, per germline. DNA of the CDR3: TGTGCCAGCAGTTCAAACAGGGGGTGGAGTGAAAAACTGTTTTTT. It yields the protein CASSSNRGWSEKLFF. Supplemented by reference TRBV28 and TRBJ1-4, the full variable domain reads DVKVTQSSRYLVKRTGEKVFLECVQDMDHENMFWYRQDPGLGLRLIYFSYDVKMKEKGDIPEGYSVSREKKERFSLILESASTNQTSMYLCASSSNRGWSEKLFFGSGTQLSVL.

The chain uses TRBV20-1 and TRBJ2-1; the D gene is possibly TRBD2 (5 bases). Trimming shortened V by 3 bases and J by 11 bases, and 11 bases separated the two germline ends. The germline gives CDR1 DFQATT, CDR2 SNEGSKA (reference sequence). This CDR3 has 11 residues. The CDR3 bases are TGCAGTGCTAGGTCGGGGTCTCAGCAGTTCTTC. It yields the protein CSARSGSQQFF.

The V gene is TRBV11-1, the J gene TRBJ2-7, with 9 bases aligning to TRBD2. CDR3 length: 15 amino acids. Germline assignment: CDR1 SGHAT and CDR2 FQDESV (reference sequence). Unmatched junction bases numbered 9, after V lost 4 bases and J lost 5 bases. This CDR3 reads CASSYSGSHPHEQYF. Written as DNA, the CDR3 is TGTGCCAGCAGCTATAGCGGGAGCCACCCCCACGAGCAGTACTTC.

The chain joins TRBV4-1 to TRBJ1-3; the match to TRBD1 covers 9 bases. CDR3 size: 17 residues. Trimming took 4 bases from V and 3 from J; bases not matched to a gene: 10. CDR1 is MGHRA and CDR2 is YSYEKL in the germline V gene. As DNA, the CDR3 is TGCGCCAGCAGCCCACTGCCGGGACAGGGTGTTGGAAACACCATATATTTT. Translating it yields CASSPLPGQGVGNTIYF.

The chain links TRBV28 to TRBJ2-2; 7 nucleotides line up with TRBD1. CDR1 MDHEN and CDR2 SYDVKM come from the germline V gene. J was trimmed by 6 bases and V by 5 bases; bases with no gene match: 6. The CDR3 extends over 14 amino acids. This CDR3 reads CASSTPTGAGELFF. CDR3 coding DNA: TGTGCCAGCAGTACCCCAACAGGGGCCGGGGAGCTGTTTTTT.

This chain uses TRBV2 with TRBJ2-7; 8 bases are shared with TRBD1. Unmatched junction bases numbered 6, after V lost 5 bases and J lost 3 bases. The CDR3 spans 14 residues. CDR1 is SNHLY and CDR2 is FYNNEI in the germline V gene. The CDR3: CASSRFGQGYEQYF. CDR3 nucleotide sequence: TGTGCCAGCAGTCGATTTGGACAGGGCTACGAGCAGTACTTC.

This clone was counted once. J is TRBJ2-1 and V is TRBV21-1; the D call TRBD2 from the table was never checked on the DNA. TRBV21-1 is a listed pseudogene. The CDR3 covers 14 residues. As DNA, the CDR3 is TGTGCCAGCAGCAAATTAAGCGGGTACAATGAGCAGTTCTTC. Translated: CASSKLSGYNEQFF.

This chain uses TRBV2 with TRBJ2-3, with TRBD2 identical over 13 bases. The junction had 15 bases not matched to a gene; V was cut back by 8 bases and J by 1 base. Germline CDR1 and CDR2: SNHLY and FYNNEI. This CDR3 is 19 amino acids long. CDR3 coding DNA: TGTGCCAGCCATAGGACTAGCGGGGGTCACAGGGGGGGCACAGATACGCAGTATTTT. Translated, it gives CASHRTSGGHRGGTDTQYF.

The chain links TRBV5-1 to TRBJ2-1, with 12 bases matching TRBD2. The CDR3 is 17 residues long. J was trimmed by 0 bases and V by 3 bases; bases with no gene match: 4. Germline V lookup: CDR1 SGHRS, CDR2 YFSETQ. The CDR3 bases are TGCGCCAGCAGCTCTGGACTAGCGGGGAGCTCCTACAATGAGCAGTTCTTC. Its translation: CASSSGLAGSSYNEQFF.

This rearrangement joins TRBV6-1 to TRBJ2-3; D not certain. Germline lookup yields CDR1 MNHNS and CDR2 SASEGT. This CDR3 is built from 13 residues. The V end lost 4 bases, the J end lost 3 bases, and 8 bases lay between the germline ends. The CDR3 nucleotides are TGTGCCAGCAGTGTAGATTGGACAGATACGCAGTATTTT. Amino acids: CASSVDWTDTQYF.

J is TRBJ2-7 and V is TRBV15, with TRBD2 matching over 12 bases. The trim removed 0 bases at V and 7 bases at J, leaving 10 bases unmatched. Per germline, CDR1 LNHNV and CDR2 YYDKDF (reference sequence). The CDR3 extends over 17 amino acids. The CDR3 spells CATSRDPTSGGIGEQYF. The CDR3, as DNA: TGTGCCACCAGCAGAGACCCGACTAGCGGGGGAATAGGGGAGCAGTACTTC.

Here the CDR3 reads CASRGAGTDTQYF. CDR3 sequence (DNA): TGTGCCAGCAGGGGGGCCGGCACAGATACGCAGTATTTT. The rearrangement joins TRBV2 to TRBJ2-3, with a possible D match to TRBD1 (6 bases). Between the trimmed V and J ends, which lost 6 bases and 1 base, there was a span of 8 bases. Germline assignment: CDR1 SNHLY and CDR2 FYNNEI. This CDR3 comprises 13 residues.

In its sample, this clone was seen a few times. V and J are TRBV4-1 and TRBJ2-1; 11 bases are shared with TRBD2. The V gene's germline CDR1 is MGHRA and CDR2 YSYEKL. The CDR3 is made up of 16 amino acids. Trimming removed 1 base from V and 15 bases from J; junction bases left unmatched: 14. The CDR3 nucleotides are TGCGCCAGCAGCCAAGTCGGGCCTAGCGGGGGGCCTGGTTGGTTCTTC. It yields the protein CASSQVGPSGGPGWFF.

Comments on this clone: One junction end does not reproduce the germline sequence, and a read error may be involved. The rearrangement links TRBV2 to TRBJ1-4; D is undetermined. The CDR3 loop spans 15 amino acids. Germline-derived CDR1 and CDR2 are SNHLY and FYNNEI. CDR3 amino acids: CASRNAGSTNEKLLF. Written as DNA, the CDR3 is TGTGCCAGCAGAAACGCGGGGTCAACTAATGAAAAACTGCTTTTT.

The CDR3 sequence is CASSGARAGGTDTQYF. CDR3 DNA: TGTGCCAGCTCTGGGGCCCGGGCGGGGGGCACAGATACGCAGTATTTT. This chain links TRBV2 with TRBJ2-3; 7 nucleotides agree with TRBD2. V gave up 8 bases and J gave up 1 base; unmatched junction bases: 12. Per germline, CDR1 SNHLY and CDR2 FYNNEI. This CDR3 comprises 16 residues.

This clone was detected a few times. The chain recombines TRBV7-2 with TRBJ2-7, with TRBD1 matching over 7 bases. The CDR3 is made up of 15 amino acids. V shed 0 bases, J shed 2 bases, and the junction held 4 bases outside the gene matches. CDR1 and CDR2 (germline): SGHTA, FQGNSA. Written as DNA, the CDR3 is TGTGCCAGCAGCTTAGCCCAGGGGGAAACCTACGAGCAGTACTTC. Translating gives CASSLAQGETYEQYF.